The source of this T cell receptor (beta chain) is a study of CD8 T cells in Susac syndrome. Reverse transcription of about 0.5 to 1 ug RNA used random hexamers. From the immunoSEQ multiplex PCR reads, TCRdb called clonotypes with MiXCR, one entry per CDR3 protein. The table includes some 52,000 distinct CDR3 sequences, roughly 93% detected once. High-throughput TCR beta sequencing covered peripheral CD8+ and CD4+ T cells. Control patients had untreated stable or active relapsing-remitting multiple sclerosis by revised McDonald criteria. This CDR3 region has 13 residues. Germline V gene sequence: CDR1 MNHEY, CDR2 SMNVEV (reference sequence). V lost 3 bases and J 2 bases, leaving 7 bases between the germline ends.

V usage is TRBV27 and J usage is TRBJ1-1; unclear D gene. This clonotype was obtained from a human donor with multiple sclerosis. Sequenced material: CD8+ T cells from PBMCs. As DNA, the CDR3 is TGTGCCAGCAGTTTTTCGGCAAACACTGAAGCTTTCTTT. Its protein is CASSFSANTEAFF.